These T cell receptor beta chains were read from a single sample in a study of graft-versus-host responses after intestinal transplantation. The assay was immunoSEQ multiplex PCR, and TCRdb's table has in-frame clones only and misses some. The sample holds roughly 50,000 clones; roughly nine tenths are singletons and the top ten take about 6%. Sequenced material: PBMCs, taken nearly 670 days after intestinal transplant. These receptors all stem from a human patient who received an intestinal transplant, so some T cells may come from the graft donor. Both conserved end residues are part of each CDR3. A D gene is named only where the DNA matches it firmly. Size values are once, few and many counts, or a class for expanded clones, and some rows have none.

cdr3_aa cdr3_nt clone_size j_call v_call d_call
CASSPQGLDTEAFF TGTGCCAGCTCACCGCAGGGGTTGGACACTGAAGCTTTCTTT . TRBJ1-1 TRBV18 .
CASNPGLATGELFF TGTGCCAGCAACCCGGGACTAGCTACCGGGGAGCTGTTTTTT . TRBJ2-2 TRBV6-6 TRBD2
CAIQPRQGSQPQHF TGCGCCATCCAACCCCGACAGGGGAGTCAGCCCCAGCATTTT . TRBJ1-5 TRBV10-1 TRBD1
CASIGGTDTEAFF TGTGCCAGCATCGGAGGGACAGACACTGAAGCTTTCTTT . TRBJ1-1 TRBV5-4 TRBD1
CASSRLNTEAFF TGCGCCAGCAGCCGATTGAACACTGAAGCTTTCTTT once TRBJ1-1 TRBV10-2 .
CVAYEQYF TGTGTCGCGTACGAGCAGTACTTC few TRBJ2-7 TRBV6-5 .
CASSQGLATNEKLFF TGCGCCAGCAGCCAAGGATTAGCAACTAATGAAAAACTGTTTTTT . TRBJ1-4 TRBV4-1 .
CASSKTGYEQYF TGTGCCAGTAGTAAGACAGGATACGAGCAGTACTTC few TRBJ2-7 TRBV19 .
CASGLVSQSRSGALVYYGYTF TGTGCTAGTGGTTTGGTAAGTCAGTCGCGGTCTGGGGCACTGGTGTACTATGGCTACACCTTC . TRBJ1-2 TRBV12-5 .
CASSSAGTFNEQFF TGTGCCAGCAGTTCGGCCGGGACCTTTAATGAGCAGTTCTTC . TRBJ2-1 TRBV6-6 .
CASSYGQGPYNEQFF TGTGCCAGCAGTTACGGACAGGGCCCATACAATGAGCAGTTCTTC . TRBJ2-1 TRBV6-6 TRBD1
CATSRDQGSETQYF TGTGCCACCAGCAGAGATCAGGGGTCGGAGACCCAGTACTTC once TRBJ2-5 TRBV15 .
CASSYRRNHTF TGTGCCAGCAGTTACAGGAGGAATCACACCTTC . TRBJ1-2 TRBV6-5 .
CASSKAMGGVLAKNIQYF TGTGCCAGCAGCAAAGCGATGGGGGGCGTTCTAGCCAAAAACATTCAGTACTTC . TRBJ2-4 TRBV21-1 .
CASSLYRSGRGTDTQYF TGTGCCAGCAGTTTATATCGGTCAGGGCGGGGGACAGATACGCAGTATTTT . TRBJ2-3 TRBV28 TRBD2
CASSQERLLGTGLASSYEQYF TGCGCCAGCAGCCAAGAAAGATTATTGGGGACAGGCCTTGCCTCTTCCTACGAGCAGTACTTC . TRBJ2-7 TRBV4-1 TRBD1
CASSLVDRDYGYTF TGTGCCAGCAGCTTGGTGGACAGGGACTATGGCTACACCTTC . TRBJ1-2 TRBV5-4 TRBD1
CASSLVGGQEVRLYF TGCGCCAGCAGCTTGGTTGGGGGCCAAGAAGTTCGCTTGTACTTC . TRBJ2-5 TRBV5-1 .
CASSGLGAKRPPGTYEQYF TGTGCCAGCTCAGGCCTGGGCGCCAAACGGCCCCCCGGCACCTACGAGCAGTACTTC . TRBJ2-7 TRBV18 .
CASSEAQGDSEQPQHF TGTGCCAGCAGTGAAGCACAGGGGGATTCGGAGCAGCCCCAGCATTTT . TRBJ1-5 TRBV6-1 TRBD1
CASSPPRGLGTGELFF TGTGCCAGCAGCCCCCCCCGGGGTTTGGGTACCGGGGAGCTGTTTTTT . TRBJ2-2 TRBV9 .
CASGYSYSNQPQHF TGTGCCAGCGGATACTCCTATAGCAATCAGCCCCAGCATTTT . TRBJ1-5 TRBV6-1 .
CASSLGRSTDTQYF TGTGCCAGCAGCTTAGGCCGCAGTACAGATACGCAGTATTTT . TRBJ2-3 TRBV7-9 .
CASSLRGRITDTQYF TGTGCCAGCAGCTTGAGGGGCAGGATCACAGATACGCAGTATTTT . TRBJ2-3 TRBV11-3 .
CASSVGRVDSPLHF TGTGCCAGCAGCGTAGGCAGGGTAGATTCACCCCTCCACTTT . TRBJ1-6 TRBV9 .
CASSDQGQEQPQHF TGTGCCAGCAGTGATCAGGGTCAGGAGCAGCCCCAGCATTTT . TRBJ1-5 TRBV6-1 .
CASSTHRTGPGYNEQFF TGTGCCAGTAGTACTCACCGGACAGGGCCAGGCTACAATGAGCAGTTCTTC . TRBJ2-1 TRBV19 TRBD1
CASSFSGGEETQYF TGCGCCAGCAGCTTTAGCGGGGGGGAAGAGACCCAGTACTTC . TRBJ2-5 TRBV5-1 TRBD2
CASSQEAGTDTQYF TGTGCCAGCAGCCAAGAGGCTGGCACAGATACGCAGTATTTT . TRBJ2-3 TRBV7-8 .
CASSLIQSTYGYTF TGTGCCAGCAGCTTGATTCAGTCGACCTATGGCTACACCTTC . TRBJ1-2 TRBV5-6 .
CASSVGGGQGKYEQYF TGTGCCAGCAGCGTAGGGGGAGGACAGGGGAAGTACGAGCAGTACTTC . TRBJ2-7 TRBV9 TRBD1
CASSRDGSSYNEQFF TGTGCCAGCAGCCGCGACGGGAGCTCCTACAATGAGCAGTTCTTC . TRBJ2-1 TRBV5-4 .
CASRDELGAAGTEAFF TGTGCCAGCAGGGACGAATTAGGGGCTGCGGGGACTGAAGCTTTCTTT . TRBJ1-1 TRBV7-6 .
CASRRLAGGRTDTQYF TGTGCCAGCAGAAGACTAGCGGGGGGGCGCACAGATACGCAGTATTTT . TRBJ2-3 TRBV2 TRBD2
CASSFTSVNTEAFF TGTGCCAGCAGCTTCACGAGCGTGAACACTGAAGCTTTCTTT . TRBJ1-1 TRBV11-2 .
CASSPLSGNTIYF TGCGCCAGCAGCCCTCTCTCTGGAAACACCATATATTTT . TRBJ1-3 TRBV4-1 .
CASSLGGGNQPQHF TGTGCCAGTAGTTTAGGAGGGGGCAATCAGCCCCAGCATTTT . TRBJ1-5 TRBV19 .
CASSSTSGSYEQYF TGTGCCAGCAGCTCGACTAGCGGCTCCTACGAGCAGTACTTC . TRBJ2-7 TRBV7-9 TRBD2
CASSVQVHNSPLHF TGTGCCAGCAGCGTCCAGGTTCACAATTCACCCCTCCACTTT . TRBJ1-6 TRBV11-2 .
CASSLQAGGMFEQYF TGTGCCAGCAGCTTACAGGCGGGGGGCATGTTCGAGCAGTACTTC . TRBJ2-7 TRBV7-3 TRBD2
CASSITGELFF TGTGCCAGCAGCATAACCGGGGAGCTGTTTTTT . TRBJ2-2 TRBV6-6 .
CASSPETGAYGYTF TGTGCCAGCAGCCCGGAGACAGGGGCCTATGGCTACACCTTC . TRBJ1-2 TRBV5-5 TRBD1
CASSLQGTGELFF TGCGCCAGCAGCTTACAGGGCACCGGGGAGCTGTTTTTT . TRBJ2-2 TRBV5-1 .
CASSDRGLGTQYF TGTGCCAGCAGCGATCGGGGTTTGGGGACCCAGTACTTC . TRBJ2-5 TRBV6-1 .
CASSSQGPRELFF TGTGCCAGCAGCTCCCAGGGACCAAGGGAGCTGTTTTTT . TRBJ2-2 TRBV7-9 .
CASSLADIHNSPLHF TGTGCCAGCAGCTTAGCGGACATTCATAATTCACCCCTCCACTTT . TRBJ1-6 TRBV7-8 .
CASSPPRDRGYTEAFF TGTGCCAGCTCACCTCCGAGGGACAGGGGGTATACTGAAGCTTTCTTT once TRBJ1-1 TRBV18 TRBD1
CASRGGTGGSNQPQHF TGTGCCAGCAGGGGGGGGACAGGGGGCAGCAATCAGCCCCAGCATTTT . TRBJ1-5 TRBV27 TRBD1
CATETGGNGGTDTQYF TGTGCCACCGAAACGGGAGGGAACGGGGGCACAGATACGCAGTATTTT . TRBJ2-3 TRBV15 TRBD2
CASSAAGTFYGYTF TGTGCCAGCAGTGCTGCAGGCACCTTCTATGGCTACACCTTC . TRBJ1-2 TRBV6-1 .
CASSLERTGGSYEQYF TGTGCCAGCAGCTTAGAAAGGACAGGGGGCTCCTACGAGCAGTACTTC once TRBJ2-7 TRBV7-7 TRBD1
CSVRGGDDLYEQYF TGCAGCGTCCGCGGGGGCGACGATCTCTACGAGCAGTACTTC . TRBJ2-7 TRBV29-1 .
CASSRGNTDTQYF TGCGCCAGCAGCCGGGGGAACACAGATACGCAGTATTTT once TRBJ2-3 TRBV10-1 .